A selection of T cell receptor beta chains follows, all from one sample in a study of Ad26.COV2.S vaccination and SARS-CoV-2 variants. Clones were sequenced by immunoSEQ multiplex PCR, and TCRdb holds only the in-frame ones, with some missing. Counted here are hundreds of thousands of clones, 89% occurring once; the ten biggest clones make up nearly 1.5%. The sequences come from peripheral blood, collected in a trial of Ad26.COV2.S vaccine versus placebo. The receptors come from a person aged 18-60 years who received the Ad26.COV2.S COVID-19 vaccine or a placebo. Both conserved end residues are part of each CDR3. D genes are given only for firm matches. A row's size may be missing; if present it is once, few, many or a size class.

J gene: TRBJ2-6
clone size: .
V gene: TRBV11-2
D gene: .
CDR3 DNA: TGTGCCAGCAGCCACCACTCCCCTCCTCCCTGGGCCAACGTCCTGACTTTC
CDR3 protein: CASSHHSPPPWANVLTF

J gene: TRBJ1-1
clone size: .
V gene: TRBV7-9
D gene: .
CDR3 DNA: TGTGCCAGCAGCCCGAACACAGGGAGGTTCATGAACACTGAAGCTTTCTTT
CDR3 protein: CASSPNTGRFMNTEAFF

J gene: TRBJ2-7
clone size: .
V gene: TRBV30
D gene: TRBD2
CDR3 DNA: TGTGCCTGGAGTCGGGTAGGGACTAGAAGTTACGAGCAGTACTTC
CDR3 protein: CAWSRVGTRSYEQYF

J gene: TRBJ2-6
clone size: few
V gene: TRBV7-3
D gene: .
CDR3 DNA: TGTGCCAGCAGCTTCTCGAGCTCTGGGGCCAACGTCCTGACTTTC
CDR3 protein: CASSFSSSGANVLTF

J gene: TRBJ2-3
clone size: .
V gene: TRBV7-4
D gene: .
CDR3 DNA: TGTGCCAGCAGCTTAGATCTCAGGCCCTGGGGCACAGATACGCAGTATTTT
CDR3 protein: CASSLDLRPWGTDTQYF

J gene: TRBJ2-7
clone size: few
V gene: TRBV30
D gene: .
CDR3 DNA: TGTGCCTACCGGGCCACCTACGAGCAGTACTTC
CDR3 protein: CAYRATYEQYF

J gene: TRBJ2-1
clone size: .
V gene: TRBV11-3
D gene: TRBD2
CDR3 DNA: TGTGCCAGCAGCTTAGGACGGACTAGCGGGGGGGACGAGCAGTTCTTC
CDR3 protein: CASSLGRTSGGDEQFF

J gene: TRBJ2-3
clone size: .
V gene: TRBV29-1
D gene: .
CDR3 DNA: TGCAGCGTTGTAACCGTTACAGATACGCAGTATTTT
CDR3 protein: CSVVTVTDTQYF

J gene: TRBJ2-1
clone size: once
V gene: TRBV4-2
D gene: .
CDR3 DNA: TGTGCCAGCGACGTCGGCAGGTCCTACAATGAGCAGTTCTTC
CDR3 protein: CASDVGRSYNEQFF

J gene: TRBJ2-5
clone size: .
V gene: TRBV27
D gene: TRBD2
CDR3 DNA: TGTGCCAGCAGTTTGGTCGCGGGAGGGGCAGGGACCCAGTACTTC
CDR3 protein: CASSLVAGGAGTQYF

J gene: TRBJ1-1
clone size: .
V gene: TRBV29-1
D gene: TRBD1
CDR3 DNA: TGCAGCGCCGACAGGGGGTACAATGAAGCTTTCTTT
CDR3 protein: CSADRGYNEAFF